These 2 T cell receptor beta chains share one sample of origin, sequenced in a study of T-cell memory formation after mild COVID-19. Each CDR3 protein gets one entry after TCRdb re-called the 5' RACE reads with MiXCR. This sample carries 300,000 to 400,000 distinct CDR3 sequences, more than 15% of them seen once, and the ten largest clones take 20% to 25%. Sequenced: PBMCs or a T cell subset sorted from them (not recorded which). These receptors were taken from a young man who had mild COVID-19 (a few samples of this study predate the infection). Cell type and time point are not known.

This chain connects TRBV6-5 to TRBJ2-1, with a tentative D call TRBD1 (6 bases). Deletions cut 7 bases from V and 4 bases from J, with 11 bases between. CDR3 length equals 13 residues. Germline V gene lookup returns CDR1 MNHEY and CDR2 SVGAGI. This CDR3 reads CASTRTEYNEQFF. CDR3 DNA sequence: TGTGCCAGCACTAGGACAGAGTACAATGAGCAGTTCTTC.

This clonotype was seen only a few times. The gene calls are TRBV5-1 and TRBJ2-1; D is possibly TRBD2 (6 bases). V was pared by 3 bases and J by 8 bases, with 12 bases between. The germline V gene has CDR1 SGHRS and CDR2 YFSETQ. The CDR3 is 13 residues long. CDR3 coding DNA: TGCGCCAGCAGCTCGGGGCCGGGGGATGAGCAGTTCTTC. It yields the protein CASSSGPGDEQFF. Combining the CDR3 with reference TRBV5-1 and TRBJ2-1 gives the whole variable domain KAGVTQTPRYLIKTRGQQVTLSCSPISGHRSVSWYQQTPGQGLQFLFEYFSETQRNKGNFPGRFSGRQFSNSRSEMNVSTLELGDSALYLCASSSGPGDEQFFGPGTRLTVL.